This T cell receptor beta chain was retrieved from a study of blood T cell repertoires in COVID-19. Germline trimming cut 7 bases from V and 2 bases from J; bases unmatched to any gene: 6. The germline CDR1 and CDR2 sequences are MDHEN and SYDVKM. CDR3 length: 14 amino acids. In the original workflow: The assay estimated nucleated cells by amplifying reference gene primers. TCRdb's copy holds only in-frame clones and misses some; the assay was immunoSEQ multiplex PCR. That table gives V, J and clone size, and the DNA gave D and trimming. This table has roughly 190,000 clones, roughly 81% appearing once.

The sequence derives from a woman between 65 and 79 years old with active or convalescent COVID-19. Source material: peripheral blood. The chain links TRBV28 to TRBJ2-5, with TRBD1 matching 8 bases. In nucleotides, the CDR3 is TGTGCCAGCACCCGGACAGGGTGGCAAGAGACCCAGTACTTC. Protein product: CASTRTGWQETQYF.